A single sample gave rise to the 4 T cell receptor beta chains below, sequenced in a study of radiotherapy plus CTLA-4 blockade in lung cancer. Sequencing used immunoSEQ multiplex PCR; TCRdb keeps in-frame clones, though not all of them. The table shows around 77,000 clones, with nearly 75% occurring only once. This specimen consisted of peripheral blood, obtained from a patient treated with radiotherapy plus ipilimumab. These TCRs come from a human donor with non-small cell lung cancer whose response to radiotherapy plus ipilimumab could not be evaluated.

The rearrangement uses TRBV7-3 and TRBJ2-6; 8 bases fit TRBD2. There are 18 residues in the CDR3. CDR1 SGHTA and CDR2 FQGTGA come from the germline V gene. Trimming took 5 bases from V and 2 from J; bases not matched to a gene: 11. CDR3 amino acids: CASSVSGRGAAGANVLTF. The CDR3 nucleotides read TGTGCCAGCAGCGTTTCGGGGCGGGGGGCGGCTGGGGCCAACGTCCTGACTTTC.

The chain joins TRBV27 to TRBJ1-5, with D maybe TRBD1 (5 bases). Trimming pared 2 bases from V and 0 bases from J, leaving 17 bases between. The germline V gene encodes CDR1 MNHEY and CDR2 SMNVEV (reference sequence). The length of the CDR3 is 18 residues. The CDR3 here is CASSLRGGDGISNQPQHF. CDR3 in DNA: TGTGCCAGCAGTTTACGGGGGGGGGACGGGATTAGCAATCAGCCCCAGCATTTT.

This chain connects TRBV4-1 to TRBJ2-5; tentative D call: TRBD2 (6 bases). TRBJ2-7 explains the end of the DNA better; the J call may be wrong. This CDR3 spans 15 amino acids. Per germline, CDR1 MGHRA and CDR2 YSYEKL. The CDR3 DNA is TGCGCCAGCAGCCAACCATGGGGGGTCTCCTACGAGCAGTACTTC. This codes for CASSQPWGVSYEQYF.

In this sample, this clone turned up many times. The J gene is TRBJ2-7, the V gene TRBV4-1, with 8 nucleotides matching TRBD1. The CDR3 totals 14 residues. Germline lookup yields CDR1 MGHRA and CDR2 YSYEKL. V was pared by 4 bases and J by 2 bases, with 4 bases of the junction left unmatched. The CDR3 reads CASSLGQGAYEQYF. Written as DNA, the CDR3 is TGCGCCAGCAGCCTTGGACAGGGTGCCTACGAGCAGTACTTC.